Listed below are T cell receptor beta chains from one sample, sequenced in a study of response to subunit inactivated influenza vaccine. TCRdb called the RT-PCR reads again in MiXCR, with one record for every CDR3 protein. The sample consists of 550,000 to 600,000 distinct CDR3 sequences, around 11% of them appearing once. Source: PBMCs from blood, taken on the day of vaccination. The receptors derive from a man aged 45-60 years who received an inactivated influenza vaccine. Both conserved end residues are part of each CDR3. Fields, in order: V gene, clone size, CDR3 length, J gene, D gene, CDR3 DNA, CDR3 protein. A D gene is named only where the DNA matches it firmly. Not every row has a clone size; where given, it reads once, few, many or a size class.

v_call: TRBV7-8; clone_size: -; cdr3_length: 16; j_call: TRBJ2-3; d_call: -; cdr3_nt: TGTGCCAGCAGCTTAGGATCGGGGGGCGGCACAGATACGCAGTATTTT; cdr3_aa: CASSLGSGGGTDTQYF
v_call: TRBV7-9; clone_size: -; cdr3_length: 12; j_call: TRBJ2-7; d_call: -; cdr3_nt: TGTGCCAGCAGCCCAAGTGCTCGCGAGCAGTACTTC; cdr3_aa: CASSPSAREQYF
v_call: TRBV15; clone_size: few; cdr3_length: 15; j_call: TRBJ2-7; d_call: TRBD2; cdr3_nt: TGTGCCACTGAGCAGACTAGCGGGAGGATCCACGAGCAGTACTTC; cdr3_aa: CATEQTSGRIHEQYF
v_call: TRBV20-1; clone_size: -; cdr3_length: 10; j_call: TRBJ1-2; d_call: -; cdr3_nt: TGCAGTGCTCTAGGGGATGGCTACACCTTC; cdr3_aa: CSALGDGYTF
v_call: TRBV2; clone_size: -; cdr3_length: 15; j_call: TRBJ1-4; d_call: TRBD1; cdr3_nt: TGTGCCAGCAGGAGTCCGGGACAGAGTAATGAAAAACTGTTTTTT; cdr3_aa: CASRSPGQSNEKLFF
v_call: TRBV7-2; clone_size: -; cdr3_length: 15; j_call: TRBJ2-7; d_call: -; cdr3_nt: TGTGCCAGCAGCTTAGTACAGGCCCTCTCCTACGAGCAGTACTTC; cdr3_aa: CASSLVQALSYEQYF
v_call: TRBV7-9; clone_size: once; cdr3_length: 13; j_call: TRBJ2-1; d_call: -; cdr3_nt: TGTGCCAGCACCCCTCATGGGGCCAATGAGCAGTTCTTC; cdr3_aa: CASTPHGANEQFF
v_call: TRBV5-1; clone_size: few; cdr3_length: 18; j_call: TRBJ2-6; d_call: TRBD1; cdr3_nt: TGCGCCAGCAGCCTGGGGACAGGGCTCAATTCTGGGGCCAACGTCCTGACTTTC; cdr3_aa: CASSLGTGLNSGANVLTF
v_call: TRBV4-1; clone_size: few; cdr3_length: 14; j_call: TRBJ2-7; d_call: TRBD1; cdr3_nt: TGCGCCAGCAGCCGTTCGACAGGGAGCTACGAGCAGTACTTC; cdr3_aa: CASSRSTGSYEQYF
v_call: TRBV29-1; clone_size: -; cdr3_length: 14; j_call: TRBJ2-1; d_call: -; cdr3_nt: TGCAGCGTCGCCCCCAGCGGTTCCTACAATGAGCAGTTCTTC; cdr3_aa: CSVAPSGSYNEQFF
v_call: TRBV5-8; clone_size: many; cdr3_length: 15; j_call: TRBJ2-3; d_call: -; cdr3_nt: TGTGCCAGCAGCTTGGCCGGCCTCGGGACAGATACGCAGTATTTT; cdr3_aa: CASSLAGLGTDTQYF
v_call: TRBV7-9; clone_size: few; cdr3_length: 14; j_call: TRBJ1-2; d_call: TRBD1; cdr3_nt: TGTGCCAGCAGCTTAGTCGGACAGGAGAGTGGCTACACCTTC; cdr3_aa: CASSLVGQESGYTF
v_call: TRBV12-3/TRBV12-4; clone_size: -; cdr3_length: 13; j_call: TRBJ2-5; d_call: -; cdr3_nt: TGTGCCAGCAGGTTGGGACGGGAAGAGACCCAGTACTTC; cdr3_aa: CASRLGREETQYF
v_call: TRBV20-1; clone_size: -; cdr3_length: 13; j_call: TRBJ2-5; d_call: -; cdr3_nt: TGCAGTGCTCCCCCCTGGGGTACTGAGACCCAGTACTTC; cdr3_aa: CSAPPWGTETQYF
v_call: TRBV12-3/TRBV12-4; clone_size: few; cdr3_length: 12; j_call: TRBJ2-7; d_call: -; cdr3_nt: TGTGCCAGCAGGGAAAGAGGCTACGAGCAGTACTTC; cdr3_aa: CASRERGYEQYF
v_call: TRBV20-1; clone_size: -; cdr3_length: 14; j_call: TRBJ1-2; d_call: TRBD1; cdr3_nt: TGCAGTGCTAGGACCCGGGACAGGGAATATGGCTACACCTTC; cdr3_aa: CSARTRDREYGYTF
v_call: TRBV2; clone_size: few; cdr3_length: 13; j_call: TRBJ1-5; d_call: -; cdr3_nt: TGTGCCAGCGGGGGCGAGTCCAATCAGCCCCAGCATTTT; cdr3_aa: CASGGESNQPQHF
v_call: TRBV7-9; clone_size: few; cdr3_length: 16; j_call: TRBJ2-2; d_call: TRBD2; cdr3_nt: TGTGCCCTCCCTAGCGGGCCTAGCGGGAGGCCCGGGGAGCTGTTTTTT; cdr3_aa: CALPSGPSGRPGELFF
v_call: TRBV15; clone_size: -; cdr3_length: 19; j_call: TRBJ2-2; d_call: TRBD2; cdr3_nt: TGTGCCACCAGCGGAAGGGCGGGTCTAGCGGGAGGGAACACCGGGGAGCTGTTTTTT; cdr3_aa: CATSGRAGLAGGNTGELFF
v_call: TRBV12-3/TRBV12-4; clone_size: -; cdr3_length: 13; j_call: TRBJ2-5; d_call: TRBD2; cdr3_nt: TGTGCCAGCAGCCAGCGGGAGCGCGGGGCCCAGTACTTC; cdr3_aa: CASSQRERGAQYF
v_call: TRBV19; clone_size: -; cdr3_length: 14; j_call: TRBJ2-1; d_call: -; cdr3_nt: TGTGCCAGTAGTATATCCGGGGGTCGGCATGAGCAGTTCTTC; cdr3_aa: CASSISGGRHEQFF
v_call: TRBV15; clone_size: -; cdr3_length: 12; j_call: TRBJ2-1; d_call: -; cdr3_nt: TGTCCTTTATGGGGGGCCAGGTTAGAGCAGTTCTTC; cdr3_aa: CPLWGARLEQFF
v_call: TRBV27; clone_size: -; cdr3_length: 14; j_call: TRBJ2-7; d_call: -; cdr3_nt: TGTGCCAGCAGTTCACGACCCGGGAACTACGAGCAGTACTTC; cdr3_aa: CASSSRPGNYEQYF
v_call: TRBV13; clone_size: -; cdr3_length: 13; j_call: TRBJ2-1; d_call: -; cdr3_nt: TGTGCCAGCAGCCCATACAGGGCTGGCGAGCAGTTCTTC; cdr3_aa: CASSPYRAGEQFF
v_call: TRBV20-1; clone_size: -; cdr3_length: 16; j_call: TRBJ2-7; d_call: -; cdr3_nt: TGCAGTGCTAGCCTACATACTTTGCGGTCCGCCTACGAGCAGTACTTC; cdr3_aa: CSASLHTLRSAYEQYF
v_call: TRBV10-3; clone_size: few; cdr3_length: 13; j_call: TRBJ2-3; d_call: TRBD2; cdr3_nt: TGTGCCTCTAGCGGGGCCGACACAGATACGCAGTATTTT; cdr3_aa: CASSGADTDTQYF
v_call: TRBV6-5; clone_size: -; cdr3_length: 14; j_call: TRBJ2-3; d_call: -; cdr3_nt: TGTGCCAGCAGTTACGGCATGGGCACAGATACGCAGTATTTT; cdr3_aa: CASSYGMGTDTQYF
v_call: TRBV6-5; clone_size: few; cdr3_length: 14; j_call: TRBJ2-1; d_call: TRBD2; cdr3_nt: TGTGCCAGCAGTTCCGGACTAGCGGGGGGCCCCGAGTTCTTC; cdr3_aa: CASSSGLAGGPEFF
v_call: TRBV5-6; clone_size: -; cdr3_length: 13; j_call: TRBJ1-2; d_call: -; cdr3_nt: TGTGCCAGCAGCTTGGGATCAGGGATTGGCTACACCTTC; cdr3_aa: CASSLGSGIGYTF
v_call: TRBV20-1; clone_size: few; cdr3_length: 13; j_call: TRBJ2-2; d_call: -; cdr3_nt: TGCAGTGCTAGGGGGGTTCTCGCCGGGGAGCTGTTTTTT; cdr3_aa: CSARGVLAGELFF
v_call: TRBV12-3/TRBV12-4; clone_size: few; cdr3_length: 16; j_call: TRBJ2-7; d_call: -; cdr3_nt: TGTGCCAGCAGTTTACTGGCCTCCCGATGGTCCTACGAGCAGTACTTC; cdr3_aa: CASSLLASRWSYEQYF
v_call: TRBV11-2; clone_size: few; cdr3_length: 15; j_call: TRBJ2-1; d_call: TRBD1; cdr3_nt: TGTGCCAGCAGCTTAGATCTAACAGGGGTCAATGAGCAGTTCTTC; cdr3_aa: CASSLDLTGVNEQFF
v_call: TRBV11-2; clone_size: -; cdr3_length: 11; j_call: TRBJ2-5; d_call: -; cdr3_nt: TGTGCCAGCAGATCCGGGGGGACCCAGTACTTC; cdr3_aa: CASRSGGTQYF
v_call: TRBV21-1; clone_size: few; cdr3_length: 14; j_call: TRBJ2-1; d_call: -; cdr3_nt: TGTGCCAGCAGCAAAGTTCGGGGACAGGGTTGTCAGTTCTTC; cdr3_aa: CASSKVRGQGCQFF
v_call: TRBV7-9; clone_size: -; cdr3_length: 17; j_call: TRBJ2-3; d_call: TRBD1; cdr3_nt: TGTGCCAGCAGCTTAGCCTCAGGGGGCGCGGGTTTGGATACGCAGTATTTT; cdr3_aa: CASSLASGGAGLDTQYF
v_call: TRBV2; clone_size: -; cdr3_length: 14; j_call: TRBJ2-7; d_call: -; cdr3_nt: TGTGCCAGCAGTTCCCGGGCCAACCCCTACGACCAGTACTTC; cdr3_aa: CASSSRANPYDQYF
v_call: TRBV6-1; clone_size: -; cdr3_length: 15; j_call: TRBJ1-1; d_call: -; cdr3_nt: TGTGCCAGCAGACTTCGGACAATGGGGAACACTGAAGCTTTCTTT; cdr3_aa: CASRLRTMGNTEAFF
v_call: TRBV28; clone_size: few; cdr3_length: 12; j_call: TRBJ2-7; d_call: -; cdr3_nt: TGTGCCAGCAGTCGGAGACAGTCCGAGCAGTACTTC; cdr3_aa: CASSRRQSEQYF
v_call: TRBV12-3/TRBV12-4; clone_size: few; cdr3_length: 13; j_call: TRBJ1-2; d_call: -; cdr3_nt: TGTGCCAGCAGTTTAGCGTCGACTTCTGGCTACACCTTC; cdr3_aa: CASSLASTSGYTF
v_call: TRBV5-1; clone_size: few; cdr3_length: 15; j_call: TRBJ2-7; d_call: TRBD1; cdr3_nt: TGCGCCAGCAGCTTCGTTTCGGGACAGGGGTACGAGCAGTACTTC; cdr3_aa: CASSFVSGQGYEQYF
v_call: TRBV6-2/TRBV6-3; clone_size: few; cdr3_length: 13; j_call: TRBJ2-7; d_call: TRBD2; cdr3_nt: TGTGCCAGCAAGCCGGGACTAGCGGACGAGCAGTACTTC; cdr3_aa: CASKPGLADEQYF
v_call: TRBV10-3; clone_size: many; cdr3_length: 13; j_call: TRBJ1-5; d_call: -; cdr3_nt: TGTGCCATCAGTACGGACAGAAATCAGCCCCAGCATTTT; cdr3_aa: CAISTDRNQPQHF
v_call: TRBV6-2/TRBV6-3; clone_size: -; cdr3_length: 13; j_call: TRBJ1-2; d_call: -; cdr3_nt: TGTGCCAGCAGTTACTTGGGGAACGACGGCTACACCTTC; cdr3_aa: CASSYLGNDGYTF
v_call: TRBV5-6; clone_size: many; cdr3_length: 15; j_call: TRBJ1-2; d_call: TRBD1; cdr3_nt: TGTGCCAGCAGCACACTCACAGGGGGCGACTATGGCTACACCTTC; cdr3_aa: CASSTLTGGDYGYTF
v_call: TRBV14; clone_size: few; cdr3_length: 15; j_call: TRBJ2-1; d_call: TRBD1; cdr3_nt: TGTGCCAGCAGCCAAGGGGACAGGGATCACAATGAGCAGTTCTTC; cdr3_aa: CASSQGDRDHNEQFF
v_call: TRBV5-6; clone_size: few; cdr3_length: 19; j_call: TRBJ2-3; d_call: -; cdr3_nt: TGTGCCAGCAGCTTTTTTCGTGTGGACTCTCCGTGGCCCACAGATACGCAGTATTTT; cdr3_aa: CASSFFRVDSPWPTDTQYF
v_call: TRBV4-2; clone_size: -; cdr3_length: 14; j_call: TRBJ2-5; d_call: -; cdr3_nt: TGTGCCAGCAGCCAAGATGGTGGCCCAGAGACCCAGTACTTC; cdr3_aa: CASSQDGGPETQYF
v_call: TRBV20-1; clone_size: few; cdr3_length: 13; j_call: TRBJ1-5; d_call: -; cdr3_nt: TGCAGTGCTAGAGGGGCTGGCGGACAGCCCCAGCATTTT; cdr3_aa: CSARGAGGQPQHF
v_call: TRBV4-3; clone_size: few; cdr3_length: 15; j_call: TRBJ2-5; d_call: -; cdr3_nt: TGCGCCAGCAGCCAGGAAGTACGGGACGGAAAGACCCAGTACTTC; cdr3_aa: CASSQEVRDGKTQYF
v_call: TRBV28; clone_size: -; cdr3_length: 14; j_call: TRBJ2-7; d_call: TRBD2; cdr3_nt: TGTGCCAGCAATCCTGGTAGCGGGAGCCGGGAGCAGTACTTC; cdr3_aa: CASNPGSGSREQYF
v_call: TRBV4-1; clone_size: few; cdr3_length: 18; j_call: TRBJ2-1; d_call: TRBD2; cdr3_nt: TGCGCCAGCAGCCAAGATCCCCCGGGACTAAGAAAGTACAATGAGCAGTTCTTC; cdr3_aa: CASSQDPPGLRKYNEQFF
v_call: TRBV4-3; clone_size: few; cdr3_length: 19; j_call: TRBJ2-5; d_call: TRBD2; cdr3_nt: TGCGCCAGCAGCCAGGGGGGATTGCGGGAGGAGCTTTCCGGCGAGACCCAGTACTTC; cdr3_aa: CASSQGGLREELSGETQYF
v_call: TRBV6-1; clone_size: few; cdr3_length: 14; j_call: TRBJ2-7; d_call: TRBD2; cdr3_nt: TGTGCCAGCAGACGGGGACTAGCGGGAGACGAGCAGTACTTC; cdr3_aa: CASRRGLAGDEQYF